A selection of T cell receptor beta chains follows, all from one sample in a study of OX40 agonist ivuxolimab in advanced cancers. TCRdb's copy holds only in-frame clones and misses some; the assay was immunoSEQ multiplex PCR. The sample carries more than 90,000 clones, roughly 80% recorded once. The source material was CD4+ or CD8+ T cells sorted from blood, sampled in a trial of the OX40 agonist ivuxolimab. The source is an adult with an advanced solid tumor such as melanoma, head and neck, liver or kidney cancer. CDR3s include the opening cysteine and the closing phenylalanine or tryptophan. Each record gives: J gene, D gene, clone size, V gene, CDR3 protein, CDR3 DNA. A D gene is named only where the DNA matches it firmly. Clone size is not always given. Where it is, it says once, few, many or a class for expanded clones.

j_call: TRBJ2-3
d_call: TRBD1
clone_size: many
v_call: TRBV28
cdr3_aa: CASSPHGQGSDTQYF
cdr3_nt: TGTGCCAGCAGTCCGCACGGACAGGGGTCAGATACGCAGTATTTT

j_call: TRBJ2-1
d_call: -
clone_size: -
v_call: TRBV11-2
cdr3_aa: CASSLVSLVNEQFF
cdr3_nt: TGTGCCAGCAGCTTAGTATCTCTGGTCAATGAGCAGTTCTTC

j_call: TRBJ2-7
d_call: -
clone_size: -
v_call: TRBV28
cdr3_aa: CASSYNYEQYF
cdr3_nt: TGTGCCAGCAGTTATAACTACGAGCAGTACTTC

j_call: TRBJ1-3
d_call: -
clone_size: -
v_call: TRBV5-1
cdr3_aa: CASSSAAGGPSGNTIYF
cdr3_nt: TGCGCCAGCAGCTCCGCTGCTGGGGGCCCCTCTGGAAACACCATATATTTT

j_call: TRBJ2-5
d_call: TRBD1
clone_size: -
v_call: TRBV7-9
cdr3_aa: CASSLLGQGGKTQYF
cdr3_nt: TGTGCCAGCAGCTTACTCGGACAGGGGGGGAAGACCCAGTACTTC

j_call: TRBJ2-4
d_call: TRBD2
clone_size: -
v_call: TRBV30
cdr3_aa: CAWSVRQLAGVKSKNIQYF
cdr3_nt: TGTGCCTGGAGTGTACGTCAACTAGCGGGAGTGAAAAGCAAAAACATTCAGTACTTC

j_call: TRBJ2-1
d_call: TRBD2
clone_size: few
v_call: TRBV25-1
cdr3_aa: CASRGTSGRGNEQFF
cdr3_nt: TGTGCCAGCAGGGGGACTAGCGGGAGAGGGAATGAGCAGTTCTTC

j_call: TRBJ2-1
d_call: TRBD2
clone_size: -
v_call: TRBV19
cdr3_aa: CASSIVGLAGANEQFF
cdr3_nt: TGTGCCAGTAGTATAGTAGGACTAGCGGGAGCCAATGAGCAGTTCTTC

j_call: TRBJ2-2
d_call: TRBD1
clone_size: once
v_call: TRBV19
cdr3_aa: CASRPGTGISGELFF
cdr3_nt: TGTGCCAGTAGACCCGGGACAGGGATCAGCGGGGAGCTGTTTTTT

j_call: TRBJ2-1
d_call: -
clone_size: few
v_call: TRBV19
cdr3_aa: CASGPEQFF
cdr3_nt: TGTGCCAGTGGGCCAGAGCAGTTCTTC

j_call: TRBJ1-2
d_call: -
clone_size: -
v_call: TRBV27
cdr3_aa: CASSPQVGRITYGYTF
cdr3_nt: TGTGCCAGCAGTCCCCAGGTGGGCCGCATAACTTATGGCTACACCTTC

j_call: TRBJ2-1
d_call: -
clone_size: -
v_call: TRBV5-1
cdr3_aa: CASSSSVGGSYNEQFF
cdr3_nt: TGCGCCAGCAGCTCCTCAGTGGGAGGTTCCTACAATGAGCAGTTCTTC

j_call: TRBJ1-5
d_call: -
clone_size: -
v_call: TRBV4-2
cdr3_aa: CASSQDPDSNQPQHF
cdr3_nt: TGTGCCAGCAGCCAAGATCCAGATAGCAATCAGCCCCAGCATTTT

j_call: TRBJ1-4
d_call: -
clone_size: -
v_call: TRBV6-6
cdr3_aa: CASSHRRRTGNEKLFF
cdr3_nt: TGTGCCAGCAGCCACCGGAGACGGACGGGGAATGAAAAACTGTTTTTT

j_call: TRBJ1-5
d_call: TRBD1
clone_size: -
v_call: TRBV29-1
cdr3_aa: CSVEAARGTNQPQHF
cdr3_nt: TGCAGCGTTGAGGCCGCCAGGGGGACCAATCAGCCCCAGCATTTT

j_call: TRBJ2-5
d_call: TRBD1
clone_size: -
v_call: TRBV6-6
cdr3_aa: CASTRTGETKTQYF
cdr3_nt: TGTGCCAGCACCCGAACAGGGGAGACGAAGACCCAGTACTTC

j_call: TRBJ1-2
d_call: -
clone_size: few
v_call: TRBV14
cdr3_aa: CASSSGLFNYGYTF
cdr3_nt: TGTGCCAGCAGCTCGGGACTTTTTAACTATGGCTACACCTTC

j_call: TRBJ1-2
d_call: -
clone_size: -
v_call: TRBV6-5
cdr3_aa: CASRPRQAGGYTF
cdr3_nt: TGTGCCAGCAGACCCCGCCAGGCGGGTGGCTACACCTTC

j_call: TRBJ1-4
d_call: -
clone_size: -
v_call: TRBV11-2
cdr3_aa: CASSLRLEKLFF
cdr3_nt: TGTGCCAGCAGCTTAAGGCTGGAAAAACTGTTTTTT

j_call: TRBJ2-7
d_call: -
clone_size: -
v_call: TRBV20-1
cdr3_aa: CSATTYEQYF
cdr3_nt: TGCAGTGCTACGACCTACGAGCAGTACTTC

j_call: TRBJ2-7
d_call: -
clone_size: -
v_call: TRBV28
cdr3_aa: CASSFMRSYEQYF
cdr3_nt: TGTGCCAGCAGTTTTATGAGGTCCTACGAGCAGTACTTC

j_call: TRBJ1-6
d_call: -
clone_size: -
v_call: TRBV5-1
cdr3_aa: CASSLARGNSPLHF
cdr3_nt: TGCGCCAGCAGCTTGGCCCGGGGGAATTCACCCCTCCACTTT